The sequence of this T cell receptor (beta chain) was determined in a study of CD8 T cells in Susac syndrome (dated by TCRdb to between 2017 and 2020). A note on the overall study: The study used repertoire sequencing to test whether antigen drove CD8+ T cell activation and differentiation in Susac syndrome. Clonality of the CD8+ T cell repertoire was compared between roughly 13 healthy donors, approximately 14 Susac syndrome patients and some 15 multiple sclerosis patients. General findings and caveats noted by the study authors: The number of individuals in the TCR sequencing and HLA analysis was acknowledged as relatively small.

This clonotype occurred once. The antigen it binds to is not known. Base qualities are not at hand, and no much larger clone is one base apart. A single read offers scant evidence. High-throughput TCR beta sequencing profiled peripheral blood CD8+ and CD4+ T cells from healthy donors, Susac syndrome patients and multiple sclerosis patients. Healthy donors were age- and sex-matched controls. Bulk CD8+ and CD4+ T cells were purified by magnetic negative isolation, while CD8+ TEMRA cells were enriched using FACS. Blood was collected in EDTA tubes and processed within 24 hours, with PBMCs isolated through density gradient centrifugation. PBMCs intended for TCR sequencing were cryopreserved in liquid nitrogen and thawed later in a water bath at 37 degrees C. The sorted or isolated CD4+, CD8+ and CD8+ TEMRA cells reached a purity of at least 90%. RNA was extracted with the RNeasy kit and roughly 0.5 to 1 ug was reverse transcribed using random hexamers. TCR beta CDR3 regions were amplified with the immunoSEQ multiplex PCR assay covering 54 Vbeta and 13 Jbeta segments. PCR amplification bias was corrected using a synthetic template baseline for primer optimization and computational correction. Concerning the study's data processing: Reads were annotated to V, D and J genes per IMGT and analyzed with immunoSEQ Analyzer, keeping only productive sequences. Clonality was calculated as one minus the Shannon entropy normalized by log2 of the number of productive unique sequences. For each patient and control, public and private clones were evaluated within the 100 most prevalent clones. Clones were defined as Susac-specific when absent from the healthy and MS cohorts, from approximately 970 published viral clones and from other ImmuneACCESS disease sequences. TCRdb applied fastp at Q25 and MiXCR to the public reads, then kept only in-frame beta chains. Duplicate CDR3 protein sequences are folded into a single record with the most common DNA and genes. The V and J calls, along with clone size, are taken from TCRdb and not from the paper's own processing. The sample table holds about 60,000 distinct CDR3 sequences, of which roughly nine tenths were seen once. Clones ranked in the top ten supply roughly 0.2% of the sample.

Trimming at the junction amounts to 0 bases on V and 2 bases on J, and the germline ends lie 8 bases apart. The CDR3 numbers 15 residues from cysteine through phenylalanine. CDR3 DNA only is kept here, 45 bases in frame from base 1. The germline V gene supplies CDR1 MNHNS and CDR2 SASEGT. Rearrangement joined TRBV6-1 to TRBJ1-5; no D gene is confidently identified. The sequence came from a human donor in good health. Sequenced material: CD8+ T cells from PBMCs. The sequenced DNA: TGTGCCAGCAGTGAAGCGGACGTCCGCAATCAGCCCCAGCATTTT. Its translation is CASSEADVRNQPQHF.